The clone carrying this T cell receptor (delta chain) is deemed large. Distinct nucleotide sequences in the sample also encode this CDR3. The germline CDR1 and CDR2 sequences are GEAIGNYY and EKD. CDR3 length: 18 amino acids. V lost 1 base to trimming and J lost 2 bases; unmatched junction nucleotides: 12. This sample was taken from a study of gamma-delta T cells after stem cell transplantation. TCRdb re-called the RT-PCR reads using CATT. The sample comprises thousands of delta-chain clones, 1.5% to 2.5% of which are singletons, and approximately 19% rests with the top ten. Sequencing input: gamma-delta T cells. The TCR comes from a human donor. It is not recorded whose cells these are; they may come from a transplant donor. The V gene is TRDV2, the J gene TRDJ1, with 10 bases fitting TRDD3. This CDR3 reads CACDTLSRGGYKTDKLIF. In DNA form, the CDR3 reads TGTGCCTGTGACACGCTTAGCCGTGGGGGATACAAGACCGATAAACTCATCTTT.